This T cell receptor beta chain stems from a study of OX40 agonist ivuxolimab in advanced cancers. The table came from immunoSEQ multiplex PCR; TCRdb's copy has only in-frame clones and leaves some out. The sample carries tens of thousands of clones, around nine tenths recorded once. In germline, CDR1 is SGHTS, CDR2 YDEGEE. Trimming removed 1 base from V and 7 bases from J, with 9 bases in between. This CDR3 comprises 13 residues. The chain links TRBV5-8 to TRBJ2-1; no reliable D call. This clonotype originated in an adult with an advanced solid tumor such as melanoma, head and neck, liver or kidney cancer. The specimen was CD4+ or CD8+ T cells sorted from blood, collected in a trial of the OX40 agonist ivuxolimab. The CDR3 reads CASSLISTNEQFF. Here the CDR3 DNA reads TGTGCCAGCAGCTTGATCAGTACAAATGAGCAGTTCTTC.